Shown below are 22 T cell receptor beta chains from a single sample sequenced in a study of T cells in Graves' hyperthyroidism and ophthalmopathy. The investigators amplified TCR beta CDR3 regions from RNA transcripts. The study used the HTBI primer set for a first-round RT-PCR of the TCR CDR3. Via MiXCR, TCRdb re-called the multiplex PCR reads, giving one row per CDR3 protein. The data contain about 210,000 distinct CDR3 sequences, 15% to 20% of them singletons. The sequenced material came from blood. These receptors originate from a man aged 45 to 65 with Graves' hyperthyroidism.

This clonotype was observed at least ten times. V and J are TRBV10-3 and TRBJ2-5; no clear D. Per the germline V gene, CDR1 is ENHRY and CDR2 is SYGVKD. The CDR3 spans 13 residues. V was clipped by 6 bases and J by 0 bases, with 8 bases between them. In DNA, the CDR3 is TGTGCCATCAGCGCCGAGGACCAAGAGACCCAGTACTTC. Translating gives CAISAEDQETQYF.

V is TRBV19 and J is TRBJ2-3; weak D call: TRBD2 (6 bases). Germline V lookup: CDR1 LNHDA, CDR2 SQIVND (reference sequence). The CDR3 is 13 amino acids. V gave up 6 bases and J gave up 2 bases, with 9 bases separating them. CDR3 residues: CASRGLYTDTQYF. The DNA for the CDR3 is TGTGCCAGTAGGGGACTCTACACAGATACGCAGTATTTT.

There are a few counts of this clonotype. The CDR3, as DNA: TGTGCCATCACCTACAGCGGGAGGGCCTCAGATACGCAGTATTTT. As protein: CAITYSGRASDTQYF. This chain joins TRBV10-3 and TRBJ2-3, with 10 bases identical to TRBD2. This CDR3 is built from 15 residues. CDR1 and CDR2 (germline): ENHRY, SYGVKD. Losses at the gene ends were 7 bases for V and 4 bases for J; bases not matched to a gene: 8.

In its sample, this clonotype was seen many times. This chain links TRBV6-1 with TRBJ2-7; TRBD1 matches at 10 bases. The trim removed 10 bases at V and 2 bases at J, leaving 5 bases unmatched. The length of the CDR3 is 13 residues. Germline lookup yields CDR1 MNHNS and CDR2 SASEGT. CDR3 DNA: TGTGCCACCTTAGGACAGGGGGCCTACGAGCAGTACTTC. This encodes CATLGQGAYEQYF.

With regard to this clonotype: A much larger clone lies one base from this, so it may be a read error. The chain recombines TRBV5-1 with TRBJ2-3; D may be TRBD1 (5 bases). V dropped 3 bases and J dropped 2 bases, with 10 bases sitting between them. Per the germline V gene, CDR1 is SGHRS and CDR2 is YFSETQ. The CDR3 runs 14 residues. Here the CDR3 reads CASSSRQPTDTQYF. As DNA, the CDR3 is TGCGCCAGCAGCTCACGACAGCCCACAGATACGCAGTATTTT.

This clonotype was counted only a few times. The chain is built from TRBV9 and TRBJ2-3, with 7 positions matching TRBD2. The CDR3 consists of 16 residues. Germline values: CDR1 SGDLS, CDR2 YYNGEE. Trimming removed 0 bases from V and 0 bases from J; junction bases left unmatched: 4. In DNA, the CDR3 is TGTGCCAGCAGCGTAGGACGCGGGAGTAGCACAGATACGCAGTATTTT. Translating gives CASSVGRGSSTDTQYF.

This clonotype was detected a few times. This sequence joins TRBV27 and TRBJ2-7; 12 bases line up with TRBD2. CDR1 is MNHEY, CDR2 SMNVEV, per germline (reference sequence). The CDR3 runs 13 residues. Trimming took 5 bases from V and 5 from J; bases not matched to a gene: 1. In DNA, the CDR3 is TGTGCCAGCAGTGGACTAGCGGGACACGAGCAGTACTTC. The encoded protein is CASSGLAGHEQYF.

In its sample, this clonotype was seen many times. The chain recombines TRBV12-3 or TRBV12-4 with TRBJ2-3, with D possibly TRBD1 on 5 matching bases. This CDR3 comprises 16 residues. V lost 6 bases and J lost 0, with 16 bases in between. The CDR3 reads CASRSHRGISTDTQYF. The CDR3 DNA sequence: TGTGCCAGCAGGTCCCATAGGGGCATTAGCACAGATACGCAGTATTTT.

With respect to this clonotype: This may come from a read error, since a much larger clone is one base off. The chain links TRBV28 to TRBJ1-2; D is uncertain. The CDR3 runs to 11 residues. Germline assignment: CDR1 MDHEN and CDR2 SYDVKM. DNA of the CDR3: TGTACCACCGCCTTCAACTATGGCTACACCTTC. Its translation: CTTAFNYGYTF.

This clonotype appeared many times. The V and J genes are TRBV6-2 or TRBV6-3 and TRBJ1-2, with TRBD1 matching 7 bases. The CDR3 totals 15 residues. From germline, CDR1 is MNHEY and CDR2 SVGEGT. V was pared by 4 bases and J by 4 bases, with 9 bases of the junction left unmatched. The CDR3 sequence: CASSSPKAGGYGYTF. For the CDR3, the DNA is TGTGCCAGCAGTTCCCCCAAGGCAGGGGGCTATGGCTACACCTTC.

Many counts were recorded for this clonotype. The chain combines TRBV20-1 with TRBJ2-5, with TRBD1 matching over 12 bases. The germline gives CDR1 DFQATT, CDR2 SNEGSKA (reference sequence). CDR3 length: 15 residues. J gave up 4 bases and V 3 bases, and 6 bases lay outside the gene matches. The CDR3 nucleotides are TGCAGTGCTAGGCCGGGACAGGGGGCTGGAGAGACCCAGTACTTC. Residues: CSARPGQGAGETQYF.

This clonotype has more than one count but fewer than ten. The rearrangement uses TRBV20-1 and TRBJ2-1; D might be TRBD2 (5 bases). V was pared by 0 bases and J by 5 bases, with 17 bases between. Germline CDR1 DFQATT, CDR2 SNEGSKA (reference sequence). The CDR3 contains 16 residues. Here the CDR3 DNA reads TGCAGTGCTAGAGATTTGGCTAGCCTGAGCGACAATGAGCAGTTCTTC. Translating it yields CSARDLASLSDNEQFF.

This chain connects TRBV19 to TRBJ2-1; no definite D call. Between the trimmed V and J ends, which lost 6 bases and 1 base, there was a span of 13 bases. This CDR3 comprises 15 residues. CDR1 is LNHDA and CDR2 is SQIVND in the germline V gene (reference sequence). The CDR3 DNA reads TGTGCCAGTAGATTACAGTTCTCTTCCTACAATGAGCAGTTCTTC. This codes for CASRLQFSSYNEQFF.

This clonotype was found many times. CDR3 sequence: CSARDLAGGPTSNEQFF. In DNA, the CDR3 is TGCAGTGCTAGAGATCTAGCGGGAGGCCCCACATCCAATGAGCAGTTCTTC. The chain links TRBV20-1 to TRBJ2-1; TRBD2 aligns across 11 bases. J lost 6 bases, V lost 0 bases, and 10 bases had no gene match. The CDR3 is 17 residues long. The germline V gene has CDR1 DFQATT and CDR2 SNEGSKA (reference sequence).

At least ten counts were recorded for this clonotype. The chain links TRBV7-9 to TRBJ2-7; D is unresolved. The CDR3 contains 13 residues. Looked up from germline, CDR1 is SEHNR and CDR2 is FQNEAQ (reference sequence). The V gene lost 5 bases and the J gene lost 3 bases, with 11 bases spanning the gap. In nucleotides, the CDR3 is TGTGCCAGCAGCCCCGCAATAGGCTACGAGCAGTACTTC. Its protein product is CASSPAIGYEQYF.

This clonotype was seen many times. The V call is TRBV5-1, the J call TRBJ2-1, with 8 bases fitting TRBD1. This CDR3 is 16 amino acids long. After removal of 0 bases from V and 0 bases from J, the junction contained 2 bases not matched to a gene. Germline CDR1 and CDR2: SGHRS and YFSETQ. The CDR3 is CASSLVGTGSYNEQFF. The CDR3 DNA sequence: TGCGCCAGCAGCTTGGTGGGGACAGGCTCCTACAATGAGCAGTTCTTC.

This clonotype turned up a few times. The CDR3 region is CASSLDQGAREETQYF. The CDR3 DNA is TGTGCCAGCAGCTTAGACCAGGGGGCCAGAGAAGAGACCCAGTACTTC. V gene TRBV7-9 combines with J gene TRBJ2-5, with TRBD1 matching over 8 bases. The V and J ends lost 1 base and 3 bases, in that order; junction bases with no gene match: 7. Looked up from germline, CDR1 is SEHNR and CDR2 is FQNEAQ (reference sequence). CDR3 length equals 16 residues.

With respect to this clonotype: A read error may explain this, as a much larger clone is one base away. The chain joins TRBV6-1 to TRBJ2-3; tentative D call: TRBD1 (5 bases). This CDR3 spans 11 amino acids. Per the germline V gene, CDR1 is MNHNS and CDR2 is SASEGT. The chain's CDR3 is CASSRTNTQSF. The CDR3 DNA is TGTGCCAGCAGTCGGACAAATACGCAGTCTTTT.

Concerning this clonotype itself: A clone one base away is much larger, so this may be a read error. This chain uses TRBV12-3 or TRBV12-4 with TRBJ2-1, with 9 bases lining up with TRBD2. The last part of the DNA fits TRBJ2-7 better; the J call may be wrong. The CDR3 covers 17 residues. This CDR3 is CASSTQWAREGLDEQYF. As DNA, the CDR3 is TGTGCCAGCAGTACCCAGTGGGCGCGGGAGGGCCTGGATGAGCAGTACTTC.

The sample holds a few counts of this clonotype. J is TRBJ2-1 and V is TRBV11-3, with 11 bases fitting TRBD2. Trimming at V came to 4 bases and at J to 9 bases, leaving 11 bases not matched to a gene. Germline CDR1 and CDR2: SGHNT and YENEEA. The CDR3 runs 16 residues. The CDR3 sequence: CASSSLAGGRGSEQFF. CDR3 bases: TGTGCCAGCAGCTCCCTAGCGGGAGGACGGGGTTCTGAGCAGTTCTTC.

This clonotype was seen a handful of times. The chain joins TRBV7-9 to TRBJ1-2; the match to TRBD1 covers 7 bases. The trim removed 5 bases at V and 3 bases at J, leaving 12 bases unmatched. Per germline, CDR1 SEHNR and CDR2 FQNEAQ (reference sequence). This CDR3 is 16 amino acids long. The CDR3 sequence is CASSRGDRELDYGYTF. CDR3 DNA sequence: TGTGCCAGCAGCCGAGGCGACAGGGAGCTGGACTATGGCTACACCTTC.

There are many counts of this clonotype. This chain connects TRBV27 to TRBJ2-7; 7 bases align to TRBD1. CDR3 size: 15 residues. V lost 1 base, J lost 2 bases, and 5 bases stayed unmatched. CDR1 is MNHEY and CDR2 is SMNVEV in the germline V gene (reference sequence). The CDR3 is CASSLYLTGTYEQYF. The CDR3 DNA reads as TGTGCCAGCAGTTTATATCTGACAGGGACCTACGAGCAGTACTTC.